This T cell receptor beta chain was captured in a study of blood T cells in healthy people across ages. Findings and limits, study-wide: Higher diversity, along with more naive CD4+ cells, distinguished long-lived donors from aged donors.

Caucasian, healthy and from Russia, the donors were aged between roughly 6 and 100. Every sample gave at least 5 micrograms of total RNA when it was extracted. With 3 bases clipped from V and 10 bases from J, the junction kept 17 bases outside the gene matches. The CDR3 covers 18 residues. CDR1 is MGHDK and CDR2 is SYGVNS in the germline V gene. To note about this clonotype: No antigen is known for it.

Next came a second PCR, run for about 7 to 12 cycles, which used a sample-barcoded 5' primer along with a J-beta primer mix. Via MiXCR, TCRdb re-called the 5' RACE reads, giving one row per CDR3 protein. The table lists over a million distinct CDR3 sequences, under 45% of them singletons. Specimen: blood. This sequence originates from a woman between 55 and 75 years old in good health. This rearrangement joins TRBV25-1 to TRBJ2-1; 11 bases fit TRBD1. In nucleotides, the CDR3 is TGTGCCAGCAGTGAGGAGCTCTCCGGGACAGGGGGAACCTACGAGCAGTTCTTC. This translates into CASSEELSGTGGTYEQFF.